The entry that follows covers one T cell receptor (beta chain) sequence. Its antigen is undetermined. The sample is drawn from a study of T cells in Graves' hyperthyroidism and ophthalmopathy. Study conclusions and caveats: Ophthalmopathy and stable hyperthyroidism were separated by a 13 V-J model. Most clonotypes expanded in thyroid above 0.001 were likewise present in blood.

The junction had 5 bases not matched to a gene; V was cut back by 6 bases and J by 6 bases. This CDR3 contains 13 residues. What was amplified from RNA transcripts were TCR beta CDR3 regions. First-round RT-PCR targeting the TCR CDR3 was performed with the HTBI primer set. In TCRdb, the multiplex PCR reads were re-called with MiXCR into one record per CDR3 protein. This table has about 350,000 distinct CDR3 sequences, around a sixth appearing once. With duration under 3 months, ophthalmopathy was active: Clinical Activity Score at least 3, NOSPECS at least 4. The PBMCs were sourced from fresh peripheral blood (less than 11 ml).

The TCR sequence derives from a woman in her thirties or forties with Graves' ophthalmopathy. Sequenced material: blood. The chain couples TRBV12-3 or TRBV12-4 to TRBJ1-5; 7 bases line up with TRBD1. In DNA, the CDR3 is TGTGCCAGCAGCTCAGGGGGAAGTCAGCCCCAGCATTTT. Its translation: CASSSGGSQPQHF.